This T cell receptor (beta chain) was documented in a study of Tregs in tolerant kidney transplant recipients (dated by TCRdb to between 2018 and 2020). As for the study more broadly: Additional Treg samples were obtained from a 3-day mixed lymphocyte reaction with belatacept, in some cases followed by an approximately 5-day donor restimulation, before recipient CD4+CD25+CD127- cells were sorted. TCRbeta sequencing was used in the study to identify donor-specific regulatory T cells before combined kidney and bone marrow transplantation, and the identified cells were then tracked after transplant. During sorting of primary belatacept mixed lymphocyte reaction cultures, recipient cells were distinguished from donor cells with antibodies. In a few healthy controls, several methods of expanding Tregs specific for an allogeneic donor were compared by TCRbeta repertoire sequencing.

Blood from healthy controls was obtained either as purchased buffy coats or from healthy volunteers. Healthy control blood was processed to PBMCs with a Ficoll density gradient and then cryopreserved, whereas patient PBMCs were collected both before and after transplant. This clone was seen once. Its antigen has not been determined. No base-level quality is on record; no much larger clone is a single base apart. For TCRbeta CDR3 sequencing, genomic DNA was extracted from sorted cells using the QIAGEN DNeasy Blood and Tissue Kit. Through immunoSEQ, high-throughput TCRbeta CDR3 sequencing was done commercially, including PCR amplification with internal controls and bias correction. The paper's data handling went like this. Unique productive TCRbeta sequences were defined by CDR3 nucleotide sequence when primers matched and otherwise by CDR3 amino acid sequence together with Vbeta and Jbeta genes. Sequences were defined as donor-reactive when expanded at least 5-fold in CFSE-low cells versus unstimulated cells and present at a frequency of at least 0.01% in CFSE-low cells. Repertoire divergence was quantified by Jensen-Shannon divergence calculated from the top 100 TCRbeta sequences ranked by frequency. For any sample with multiple sequencing runs, sorting error was corrected in each run separately before the runs were pooled. As stored in TCRdb, this immuneACCESS dataset retains in-frame rearrangements with V and J assigned. A fraction of the clones does not appear; measured against another copy, unresolved V genes explain less than half of the discrepancy, and the remainder lacks a known reason. D and trimming come from the DNA, and the V and J calls and clone size come from that table. Here the sample has roughly 40,000 clones; around 95% occur a single time. 0.3% to 0.45% of the sample comes from the top ten.

V is pared back by 8 bases and J by 1 base, with 11 bases lying between the germline termini. From a lookup of the germline V gene, CDR1 and CDR2 are MNHEY and SVGAGI. From the cysteine through the phenylalanine, the CDR3 covers 13 amino acids. The only DNA kept is the CDR3, 39 bases in frame from the first base. Broader findings and caveats from the paper: Because the study included only a small number of patients, the results must be confirmed in larger populations and under other immunosuppression protocols. Although technical replication error seemed to be minimal, the question of biological reproducibility was not addressed directly. The most biologically relevant and donor-specific TCRbeta repertoire appeared to be identified by expanding Tregs with activated donor B cells.

The receptor was derived from a human donor in good health. The receptor chain draws on TRBV6-5 and TRBJ1-1; TRBD1 is a possible D gene, resting on 6 matching bases. The specimen sequenced was Tregs from blood cultured with allogeneic cells. The DNA is as follows: TGTGCCAGCGGCCGGGGGCGGAACACTGAAGCTTTCTTT. Translated, it gives CASGRGRNTEAFF.